This TCR beta chain came from a study of cytomegalovirus exposure and HLA in healthy donors. Study results and caveats: It was fewer than 200 TCR beta chains that were listed as cytomegalovirus-associated. Whilst most TCR sequences proved rare, a subset of public TCRs occurred across many donors.

This clone came up once. Antigen: not known. V lost 4 bases, J lost 6 bases, and 7 bases lay in between. CDR3 length: 11 residues. Germline CDR1 is SQVTM and CDR2 is ANQGSEA. Produced via immunoSEQ multiplex PCR; TCRdb's table is partial and in-frame only. The profile shows 100,000 to 150,000 clones, roughly 87% of them singletons. The sample taken for sequencing was PBMCs. The origin of this receptor is a woman aged 18-30 years in good health and CMV-seronegative. The chain has TRBV29-1 and TRBJ2-1, with D unresolved. CDR3 DNA sequence: TGCAGCGTTGTACTTAGCAATGAGCAGTTCTTC. The encoded protein is CSVVLSNEQFF.